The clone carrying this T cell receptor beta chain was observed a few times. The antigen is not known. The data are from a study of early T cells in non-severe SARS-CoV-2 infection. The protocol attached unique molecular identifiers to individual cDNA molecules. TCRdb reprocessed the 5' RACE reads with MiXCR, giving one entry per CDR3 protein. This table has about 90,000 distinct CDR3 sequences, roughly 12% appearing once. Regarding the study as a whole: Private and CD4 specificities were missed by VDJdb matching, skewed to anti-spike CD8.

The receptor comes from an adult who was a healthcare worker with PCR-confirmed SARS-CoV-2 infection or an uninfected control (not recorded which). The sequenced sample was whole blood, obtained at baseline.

In nucleotides, the CDR3 is TGTGCCAGCAGCCTACGAGACAGACCACAGCACCCTAATGAAAAACTGTTTTTT. Amino acid sequence: CASSLRDRPQHPNEKLFF. This sequence joins TRBV7-3 and TRBJ1-4, with a weak D call TRBD1 (5 bases). The CDR3 has 18 residues. From germline, CDR1 is SGHTA and CDR2 FQGTGA. V was clipped by 5 bases and J by 3 bases, with 22 bases between them.